This TCR beta chain was obtained from a study of Graves' ophthalmopathy and Graves' hyperthyroidism (dated by TCRdb to between 2017 and 2018). With regard to the full study: Stable hyperthyroidism was defined as no progression to ophthalmopathy within 18 months of follow-up. In over 5 hyperthyroidism patients, the T-cell repertoire of thyroid tissue was compared with the T-cell repertoire of blood. To tell Graves' ophthalmopathy apart from Graves' hyperthyroidism, and to predict which patients would progress to ophthalmopathy, the study relied on TCR beta repertoire signatures. To explore V-J signatures that distinguish ophthalmopathy from hyperthyroidism, a discovery set of about 99 patients was enrolled, made up of roughly 41 with ophthalmopathy and under 65 with stable hyperthyroidism. In total, 135 blood samples were TCR-sequenced: approximately 42 ophthalmopathy, some 72 hyperthyroidism and some 17 hyperthyroidism-to-ophthalmopathy patients. The independent validation cohort included 20 or so hyperthyroidism patients plus 17 patients who later progressed from hyperthyroidism to ophthalmopathy. After sampling, hyperthyroidism patients received methimazole starting at 30 mg daily, and ophthalmopathy patients received high-dose intravenous methylprednisolone. The study at large found these results: Ophthalmopathy was separated from stable hyperthyroidism by the 13-signature model with around 88% sensitivity and about 81% specificity in cross-validation and with 80%/75% in the test set. No statistical method was used to set the sample size in advance, and the investigators knew which group each participant was assigned to. Most of the expanded thyroid clonotypes with a frequency above 0.001 were also detected in blood, and it was suggested that the thyroid immune response may be reflected by blood repertoires. In validation, the model predicted ophthalmopathy progression with about 71% sensitivity and roughly 72% specificity; approximately 12 predicted patients were CT-confirmed with GO in a median of approximately six months.

For repertoire sequencing, the TCR beta CDR3 regions were amplified from RNA transcripts. A first-round RT-PCR used HTBI primers with the Qiagen OneStep RT-PCR kit, followed by a second-round multiplex PCR, size selection and purification. Libraries were sequenced paired-end with 100 bp reads on an Illumina HiSeq2000. On the study's bioinformatics: SOAPnuke was used to process the reads, throwing out any read that had adapters, had uncalled bases, had a mean Phred below 15, or lacked an exact constant-primer or identifier match. COPE v1.2.5 was used to merge high-quality paired reads. Clonotypes were defined as unique nucleotide sequences and were aligned to IMGT TRB V, D and J references using MiTCR v1.1. The analysis was limited to V-J combinations with a frequency above 0.0001, which together covered 99.2% of repertoires. For each V-J combination, a TCR clonal expansion and chaos score was defined as F50 clonal expansion divided by the chaos observed in the TCRdist matrix. Welch's t-statistics and random forest were used to reduce the features to 10 to 15 V-J combinations, which were then used as input to a naive Bayes classifier. Thyroid-blood repertoire similarity was quantified with the Morisita-Horn index. In TCRdb, the public reads were trimmed at Q25 with fastp and aligned with MiXCR, with productive beta chains retained. A single entry per CDR3 protein holds the most common genes and DNA from its merged rows. Clone size and V and J calls follow TCRdb, not the original study. For this sample the table gives around 1.1 million distinct CDR3 sequences, of which about 40% were detected only once. Around 10% of the sample goes to the ten largest clones.

In the case of this clonotype: Its recognized antigen is unknown. No base quality values were provided; no much bigger clone lies one nucleotide off.

Patients with hyperthyroidism were aged 18 to 65 years, had been newly diagnosed, and had a disease duration of less than 2 months. Patients were excluded if they had other autoimmune diseases, uncontrolled infections, pregnancy or lactation. Diagnosis relied on clinical symptoms, serum thyroxine, TRAb, thyroid ultrasound and orbital computed tomography. Trizol reagent was used to extract the total RNA, and its quality was then checked on an Agilent 2100 Bioanalyzer. The germline V gene supplies CDR1 SGDLS and CDR2 YYNGEE. V and J lose 0 bases and 9 bases, and a span of 9 bases separates them. The CDR3 starts with the cysteine, ends with the phenylalanine, and has 13 residues. The retained sequence is limited to the CDR3, 39 bases, with the frame set at the first base.

Sample: peripheral blood or thyroid tissue (not recorded which). This receptor chain uses TRBV9 and TRBJ2-2; no D gene is confidently identified. This TCR came from an adult man with Graves' hyperthyroidism. The nucleotides are TGTGCCAGCAGCGTAGGGGGATATCGGGAGCTGTTTTTT. This sequence encodes CASSVGGYRELFF.